This TCR beta chain is drawn from a study of blood T cell repertoires in COVID-19. This CDR3 region has 19 residues. V was trimmed by 2 bases and J by 2 bases, leaving 19 bases between them. Germline values: CDR1 LNHDA, CDR2 SQIVND (reference sequence). Sequencing was performed with immunoSEQ multiplex PCR; in TCRdb, only in-frame clones are kept and a portion is missing. The repertoire includes more than 55,000 clones, around four fifths of them detected once, and over 5% sits in the top ten. The clonotype was recovered from a woman between 50 and 59 years old with active or convalescent COVID-19. The J gene is TRBJ2-6, the V gene TRBV19; a possible D gene is TRBD1 (6 bases). The specimen was peripheral blood. The CDR3 loop is CASSIPRTASIPGANVLTF. The CDR3 DNA reads TGTGCCAGTAGTATACCCCGGACAGCCTCCATCCCTGGGGCCAACGTCCTGACTTTC.